In this sample, the clone carrying this T cell receptor beta chain turned up many times. The target antigen is unknown. The record originates from a study of CD8 T cells in ankylosing spondylitis. TCRdb processed the 5' RACE reads anew with MiXCR; each CDR3 protein has one entry. The repertoire holds more than 500,000 distinct CDR3 sequences, with about 5.4% as singletons. Findings and limits, study-wide: The study identified a TCR beta motif of several highly homologous variants that appeared characteristic of ankylosing spondylitis blood. Past research had described some motif variants in reactive arthritis synovial fluid and blood.

The germline gives CDR1 SQVTM, CDR2 ANQGSEA. V gave up 6 bases and J gave up 6 bases; unmatched junction bases: 11. The CDR3 contains 14 residues. The rearrangement joins TRBV29-1 to TRBJ2-7, with 10 bases aligning to TRBD1. The TCR sequence derives from a male donor with ankylosing spondylitis. The sample was blood, either unsorted or a sorted T cell fraction (not recorded which). For the CDR3, the DNA is TGCAGCGTCGCCGCCGGGACAGGGGTTTTCGAGCAGTACTTC. This translates into CSVAAGTGVFEQYF.